This record covers a single T cell receptor (beta chain). A Seattle source enrolled patients during active infection and followed them longitudinally. This sample is drawn from a study of blood T cell repertoires in COVID-19. Study details: COVID-19 samples from acute and convalescent phases originated in the United States, Italy and Spain. The cDNA or gDNA used as material had been derived from T cells, B-cell-depleted T cells, or PBMCs.

Authors' processing steps: Nucleated cell counts were estimated from reference gene primer amplification. Sequencing was performed with immunoSEQ multiplex PCR; in TCRdb, only in-frame clones are kept and a portion is missing. V and J calls and clone size come straight from that table; D and trimming were deduced from the DNA. The sample carries approximately 170,000 clones, about four fifths recorded once. The CDR3 totals 15 residues. The trim removed 0 bases at V and 5 bases at J, leaving 4 bases unmatched. The germline CDR1 and CDR2 sequences are SGHTA and FQGNSA. This TCR derives from a woman in her seventies with COVID-19, enrolled during active disease. The sequenced sample was peripheral blood. The gene calls are TRBV7-2 and TRBJ1-5; 7 bases line up with TRBD1. In DNA, the CDR3 is TGTGCCAGCAGCTTAGCTTCCACAGGGGATCAGCCCCAGCATTTT. This gives the protein CASSLASTGDQPQHF.